This TCR beta chain appears in the sequencing data of a study of CD8+CD57+ T cells in acquired aplastic anemia. Trimming cost V 5 bases and J 5 bases, with 9 bases left between them. The CDR3 totals 12 residues. Germline V gives CDR1 PRHDT, CDR2 FYEKMQ (reference sequence). The template used for profiling TCR beta VDJ and CDR3 was genomic DNA. Each CDR3 protein is one row after TCRdb ran MiXCR on the reads. This sample has roughly 200,000 distinct CDR3 sequences, with roughly 57% found just once. This clonotype was detected many times. The chain has TRBV13 and TRBJ2-5; D may be TRBD2 (5 bases). Sequenced material: sorted CD4+, CD8+, or CD8+CD57+ T cells (not recorded which) from PBMCs. This clonotype was obtained from a human donor in good health. The CDR3: CASSPGWETQYF. The CDR3 coding sequence is TGTGCCAGCAGCCCGGGGTGGGAGACCCAGTACTTC.